This paragraph covers one TCR beta chain sequence. The data were obtained in a study of T cell repertoires in cytomegalovirus infection. A single record per CDR3 protein comes from TCRdb applying MiXCR to the reads. The table shows about 360,000 distinct CDR3 sequences, with 15% to 20% occurring only once. The sequence was obtained from a human donor in good health (CMV status not recorded). Some clones in this sample may be carry-over from other donors' samples. Specimen: PBMCs.

The CDR3 DNA reads as TGTGCCAGCCCAGGGACTCCCGGGTCAGATACGCAGTATTTT. Protein product: CASPGTPGSDTQYF. The gene calls are TRBV18 and TRBJ2-3; tentatively, D is TRBD2 (6 bases). Trimming removed 8 bases from V and 4 bases from J, with 16 bases in between. This CDR3 is built from 14 residues. Germline-derived CDR1 and CDR2 are KGHSH and LQKENI.